A single T cell receptor beta chain is shown here with its context. Only a few counts were recorded for this clonotype. This receptor's antigen is unknown. Per-base quality was not reported, and no clone a single base away is much larger than it. This sample stems from a study of response to subunit inactivated influenza vaccine (dated by TCRdb to the late 2010s). Study-level background: The study used deep quantitative T cell receptor repertoire profiling to track responses to a trivalent subunit inactivated influenza vaccine. What the work shows at the level of the full study, not this receptor alone: According to the authors, only a limited number of new T cells may be recruited by each seasonal influenza vaccination.

The receptor library was made with RT-PCR. TCRdb records Illumina HiSeq 2500 as the sequencer. TCRdb trimmed public reads at Q25 via fastp, called clones via MiXCR and kept in-frame beta chains. Duplicate CDR3 protein sequences are folded into a single record with the most common DNA and genes. The sample records about 650,000 distinct CDR3 sequences, 12% to 15% of which are singletons. Clones ranked in the top ten supply roughly 7.2% of the sample. The sequences come from PBMCs from blood, collected about 14 days before vaccination. This clonotype was sampled from a man aged 50 to 59 who received an inactivated influenza vaccine. Donor details come from another sample of the same person, matched by shared clones.

The DNA sequence is TGCAGTGCTAGTGAGCGGGAGAAGACCCAGTACTTC. This codes for CSASEREKTQYF. Here the chain combines TRBV20-1 and TRBJ2-5; the central 8 bases match TRBD2. Measured from the cysteine to the phenylalanine, the CDR3 is 12 residues long. This entry keeps only the CDR3 DNA: 36 bases, framed from base 1. Trimming accounts for 3 bases at V and 6 bases at J, while the number of junction bases matched to no gene is 3. The germline V gene (reference sequence) supplies CDR1 DFQATT and CDR2 SNEGSKA.